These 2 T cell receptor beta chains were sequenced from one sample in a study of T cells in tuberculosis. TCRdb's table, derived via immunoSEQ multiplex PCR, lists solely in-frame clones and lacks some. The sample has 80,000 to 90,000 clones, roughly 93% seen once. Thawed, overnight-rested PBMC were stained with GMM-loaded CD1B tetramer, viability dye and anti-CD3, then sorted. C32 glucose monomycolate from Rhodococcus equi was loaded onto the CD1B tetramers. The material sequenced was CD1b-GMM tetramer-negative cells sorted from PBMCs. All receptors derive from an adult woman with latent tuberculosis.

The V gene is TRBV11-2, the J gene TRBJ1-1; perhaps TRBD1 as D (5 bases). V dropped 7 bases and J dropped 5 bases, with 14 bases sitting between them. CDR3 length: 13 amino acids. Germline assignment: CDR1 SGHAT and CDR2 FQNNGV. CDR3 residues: CASNFVGVTEAFF. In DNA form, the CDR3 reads TGTGCCAGCAACTTCGTAGGGGTGACTGAAGCTTTCTTT. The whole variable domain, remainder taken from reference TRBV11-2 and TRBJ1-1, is EAGVAQSPRYKIIEKRQSVAFWCNPISGHATLYWYQQILGQGPKLLIQFQNNGVVDDSQLPKDRFSAERLKGVDSTLKIQPAKLEDSAVYLCASNFVGVTEAFFGQGTRLTVV.

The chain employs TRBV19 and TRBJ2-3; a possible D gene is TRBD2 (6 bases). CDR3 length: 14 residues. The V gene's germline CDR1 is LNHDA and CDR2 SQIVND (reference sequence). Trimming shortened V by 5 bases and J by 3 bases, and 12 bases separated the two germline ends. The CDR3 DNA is TGTGCCAGTAGTCTGGGGGGATGGACAGATACGCAGTATTTT. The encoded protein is CASSLGGWTDTQYF. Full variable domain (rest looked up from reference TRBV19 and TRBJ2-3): DGGITQSPKYLFRKEGQNVTLSCEQNLNHDAMYWYRQDPGQGLRLIYYSQIVNDFQKGDIAEGYSVSREKKESFPLTVTSAQKNPTAFYLCASSLGGWTDTQYFGPGTRLTVL.